This record looks at one TCR beta chain sequence and its context. Its antigen remains unknown. This record belongs to a study of vaccination effects on CD4 cells after COVID-19. V shed 2 bases and J shed 1 base, with 7 bases lying between them. Germline loops: CDR1 SGHTS, CDR2 YDEGEE. The CDR3 is 15 amino acids. ViraFEST used viral peptide pools to expand antigen-specific CD4+ T cells before sequencing. Cultured cells yielded isolated CD4+ T cells after 10 days. Vaccination of participants consisted of two doses of either the BNT162b2 or mRNA-1273 vaccine. Cultivation was performed at roughly 2 million PBMC per well with about 9.6 IU/ml IL-2 and around 10 ug/ml peptides added. Produced via immunoSEQ multiplex PCR; TCRdb's table is partial and in-frame only. The sample lists roughly 63,000 clones, around 82% occurring once.

The chain is built from TRBV5-8 and TRBJ2-6; D is undetermined. This receptor was taken from a human donor who received a COVID-19 vaccine. The sample consisted of CD4+ T cells from PBMCs cultured with HCoV-OC43 spike peptides, taken after COVID-19 vaccination. Subset here: HCoV-OC43 spike overlapping peptide pool stimulation. The CDR3 DNA reads as TGTGCCAGCAGCTTTTGGGAATCTGGGGCCAACGTCCTGACTTTC. Translating gives CASSFWESGANVLTF.